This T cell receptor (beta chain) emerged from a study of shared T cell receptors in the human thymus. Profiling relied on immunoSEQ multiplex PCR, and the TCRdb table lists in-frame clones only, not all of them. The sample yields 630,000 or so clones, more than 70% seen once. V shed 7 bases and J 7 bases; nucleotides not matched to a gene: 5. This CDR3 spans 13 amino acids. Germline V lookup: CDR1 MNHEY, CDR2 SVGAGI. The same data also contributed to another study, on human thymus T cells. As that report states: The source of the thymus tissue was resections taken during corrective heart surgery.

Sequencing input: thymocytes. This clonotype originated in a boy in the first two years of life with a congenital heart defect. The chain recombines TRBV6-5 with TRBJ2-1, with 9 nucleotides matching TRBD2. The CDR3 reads CASKGLARNEQFF. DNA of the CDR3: TGTGCCAGCAAGGGACTAGCTAGGAATGAGCAGTTCTTC.